The 16 T cell receptor beta chains presented below share a single source sample, sequenced in a study of blood T cells in healthy people across ages. The authors ran a second PCR of about 7 to 11 cycles using a sample-barcoded 5' primer and a J-beta primer mix. TCRdb re-derived calls from the 5' RACE reads in MiXCR, one entry per CDR3 protein. The sample shows approximately 730,000 distinct CDR3 sequences, roughly 50% of them seen only once. The material sequenced was blood. These receptors were obtained from a man older than 75 in good health.

This chain connects TRBV6-1 to TRBJ1-6; the match to TRBD1 covers 8 bases. Germline V lookup: CDR1 MNHNS, CDR2 SASEGT. V lost 10 bases, J lost 8 bases, and 10 bases stayed unmatched. The CDR3 is 14 residues long. The DNA for the CDR3 is TGTGCCATCTCTGGTACAGGGGGACATTCACCCCTCCACTTT. Translation: CAISGTGGHSPLHF.

This clonotype was seen more than once but under ten times. The chain couples TRBV12-3 or TRBV12-4 to TRBJ2-1; TRBD1 matches 9 bases. V lost 0 bases, J lost 8 bases, and 8 bases stayed unmatched. The CDR3 loop spans 16 amino acids. The CDR3 DNA reads as TGTGCCAGCAGTTTAGCAACGGGGACAGGGAGCGATGAGCAGTTCTTC. Protein: CASSLATGTGSDEQFF.

The V and J genes are TRBV18 and TRBJ2-3; D may be TRBD1 (5 bases). Germline-derived CDR1 and CDR2 are KGHSH and LQKENI. V was shortened by 2 bases and J by 14 bases, with 17 bases between the two germline ends. The CDR3 consists of 13 residues. CDR3 nucleotides: TGTGCCAGCTCACCAGTAACAGGATTATACGCGTATTTT. Translation: CASSPVTGLYAYF.

For this clonotype: A read error may produce the germline difference seen at one junction end. V and J are TRBV5-1 and TRBJ2-5, with 8 nucleotides matching TRBD2. The CDR3 is made up of 14 amino acids. The V gene's germline CDR1 is SGHRS and CDR2 YFSETQ. Here the CDR3 reads CAGSFTGTRWEQYF. Here the CDR3 DNA reads TGCGCCGGCAGTTTTACCGGGACTAGATGGGAGCAGTACTTC.

This clonotype was counted a few times. The rearrangement uses TRBV7-3 and TRBJ2-3; D possibly uses TRBD1 or TRBD2 (5 bases each). V lost 5 bases and J 1 base, leaving 13 bases between the germline ends. Germline-derived CDR1 and CDR2 are SGHTA and FQGTGA. CDR3 length: 15 amino acids. Here the CDR3 reads CASSPGALRTDTQYF. The CDR3 region has the DNA TGTGCCAGCAGCCCCGGGGCTCTCCGCACAGATACGCAGTATTTT.

This clonotype is deemed medium-sized. The rearrangement uses TRBV20-1 and TRBJ1-4; D call uncertain. Germline CDR1 DFQATT, CDR2 SNEGSKA (reference sequence). Deletions cut 2 bases from V and 2 bases from J, with 6 bases between. This CDR3 is 13 amino acids long. The CDR3 bases are TGCAGTGCTAGATTGTGGACTAATGAAAAACTGTTTTTT. This encodes CSARLWTNEKLFF.

This clonotype was observed a handful of times. The chain carries TRBV20-1 and TRBJ2-1; 7 nucleotides match TRBD1. Germline values: CDR1 DFQATT, CDR2 SNEGSKA (reference sequence). This CDR3 is 15 amino acids long. V shed 4 bases, J shed 0 bases, and the junction held 6 bases outside the gene matches. CDR3 in DNA: TGCAGTGCTATAAGACAGGGAAGCTCCTACAATGAGCAGTTCTTC. Amino acid sequence: CSAIRQGSSYNEQFF.

The V gene is TRBV5-1, the J gene TRBJ2-3; unclear D gene. V was cut by 5 bases and J by 1 base, with 2 bases left in between. This CDR3 spans 11 amino acids. The germline V gene encodes CDR1 SGHRS and CDR2 YFSETQ. The CDR3 DNA follows: TGCGCCAGCAGGCGCACAGATACGCAGTATTTT. It is translated as CASRRTDTQYF. The whole variable domain, filled in from reference TRBV5-1 and TRBJ2-3, reads KAGVTQTPRYLIKTRGQQVTLSCSPISGHRSVSWYQQTPGQGLQFLFEYFSETQRNKGNFPGRFSGRQFSNSRSEMNVSTLELGDSALYLCASRRTDTQYFGPGTRLTVL.

The V call is TRBV5-1, the J call TRBJ2-7; D unclear. The J call is doubtful: the DNA matches TRBJ2-5 better. Germline V lookup: CDR1 SGHRS, CDR2 YFSETQ. The CDR3 covers 14 residues. CDR3 sequence: CASSLLRFGETQYF. The DNA for the CDR3 is TGCGCCAGCAGCTTGCTAAGGTTTGGGGAGACCCAGTACTTC.

A few counts support this clonotype. The chain joins TRBV3-1 to TRBJ2-7; 9 nucleotides align to TRBD1. This CDR3 contains 17 residues. CDR1 and CDR2 from the germline V gene are LGHDT and YNNKEL (reference sequence). Trimming cost V 4 bases and J 3 bases; bases outside gene matches: 13. CDR3 bases: TGTGCCAGCAGCCGAAAGCAAACCGGGACAGGGCACTACGAGCAGTACTTC. As protein: CASSRKQTGTGHYEQYF.

The CDR3 DNA sequence: TGTGCCAGCAGGAGTGGCGAGGCGGAGACCCAGTACTTC. Translated: CASRSGEAETQYF. The genes are TRBV6-1 and TRBJ2-4, with D hard to call. With the DNA end fitting TRBJ2-5 better, the J assignment may be wrong. The CDR3 is made up of 13 amino acids. CDR1 MNHNS and CDR2 SASEGT come from the germline V gene.

The chain recombines TRBV6-5 with TRBJ2-7, with D uncertain. The DNA end lines up better with TRBJ2-5; the J call may be wrong. The CDR3 extends over 15 amino acids. CDR1 is MNHEY and CDR2 is SVGAGI in the germline V gene. CDR3 nucleotide sequence: TGTGCCAGCAGCGTCGGTAGTGCCCTCGTGGAGACCCAGTACTTC. Amino acid sequence: CASSVGSALVETQYF.

The chain uses TRBV4-1 and TRBJ2-1; 9 nucleotides align to TRBD2. From germline, CDR1 is MGHRA and CDR2 YSYEKL. The CDR3 sequence is 15 residues long. Germline trimming cut 0 bases from V and 10 bases from J; bases unmatched to any gene: 7. CDR3 sequence (DNA): TGCGCCAGCAGCCAAGAACCCCGGCTAGCGGGAGAGCAGTTCTTC. Amino acids: CASSQEPRLAGEQFF.

The genes are TRBV27 and TRBJ2-3; 14 bases fit TRBD2. Germline loops: CDR1 MNHEY, CDR2 SMNVEV (reference sequence). This CDR3 comprises 18 residues. The ends lost 4 bases at V and 14 bases at J; junction bases unmatched: 20. In nucleotides, the CDR3 is TGTGCCAGCAGTTCGCCGGGACTAGCGGGAGTTGGACACAGATACGCGTATTTT. Protein sequence: CASSSPGLAGVGHRYAYF.

CDR3 nucleotides: TGTGCCAGCAAGGAGGGTGTAACCGGGGAGCTGTTTTTT. Translated, it gives CASKEGVTGELFF. V is TRBV28 and J is TRBJ2-2; maybe TRBD2 (6 bases). The ends were cut back, 7 bases at V and 5 bases at J, with 11 bases in the middle. The germline CDR1 and CDR2 sequences are MDHEN and SYDVKM. The CDR3 runs to 13 residues.

About this clonotype: A junction end diverges from the germline sequence, so it may reflect a read error. The rearrangement uses TRBV7-9 and TRBJ2-1; 12 bases line up with TRBD2. CDR1 is SEHNR and CDR2 is FQNEAQ in the germline V gene (reference sequence). The CDR3 extends over 18 amino acids. Written as DNA, the CDR3 is TGTGCCAGCAGCCAATTCGATGAGACTAGCGGGAGAGGCAATGAGCGGTTCTTC. It is translated as CASSQFDETSGRGNERFF.